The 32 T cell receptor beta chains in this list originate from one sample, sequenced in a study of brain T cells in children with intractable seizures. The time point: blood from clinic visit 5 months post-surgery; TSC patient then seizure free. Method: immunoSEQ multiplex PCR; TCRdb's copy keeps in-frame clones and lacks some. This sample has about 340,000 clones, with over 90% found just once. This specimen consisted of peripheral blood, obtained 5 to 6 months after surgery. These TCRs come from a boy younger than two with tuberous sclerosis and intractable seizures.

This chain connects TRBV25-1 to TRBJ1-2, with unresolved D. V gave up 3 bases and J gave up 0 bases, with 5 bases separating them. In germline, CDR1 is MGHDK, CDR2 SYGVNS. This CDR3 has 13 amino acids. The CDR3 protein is CASSDTSNYGYTF. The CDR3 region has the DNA TGTGCCAGCAGTGATACATCTAACTATGGCTACACCTTC.

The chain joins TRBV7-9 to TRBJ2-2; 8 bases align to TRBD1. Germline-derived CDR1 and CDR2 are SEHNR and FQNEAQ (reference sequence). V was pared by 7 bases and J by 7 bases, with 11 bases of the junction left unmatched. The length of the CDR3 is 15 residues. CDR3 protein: CASKVSQGAIGELFF. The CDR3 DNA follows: TGTGCCAGCAAAGTATCGCAGGGGGCGATCGGGGAGCTGTTTTTT.

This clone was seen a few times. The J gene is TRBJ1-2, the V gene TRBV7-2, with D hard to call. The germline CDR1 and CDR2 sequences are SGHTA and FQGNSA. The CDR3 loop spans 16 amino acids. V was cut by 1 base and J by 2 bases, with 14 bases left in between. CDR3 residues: CASSLGFPGANYGYTF. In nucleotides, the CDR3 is TGTGCCAGCAGCTTAGGCTTCCCAGGAGCAAACTATGGCTACACCTTC.

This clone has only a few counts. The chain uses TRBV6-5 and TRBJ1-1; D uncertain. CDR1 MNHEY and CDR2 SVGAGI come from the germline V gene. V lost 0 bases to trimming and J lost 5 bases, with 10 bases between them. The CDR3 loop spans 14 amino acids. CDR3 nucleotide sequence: TGTGCCAGCAGTTACTCCGACGGGCGGACTGAAGCTTTCTTT. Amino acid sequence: CASSYSDGRTEAFF.

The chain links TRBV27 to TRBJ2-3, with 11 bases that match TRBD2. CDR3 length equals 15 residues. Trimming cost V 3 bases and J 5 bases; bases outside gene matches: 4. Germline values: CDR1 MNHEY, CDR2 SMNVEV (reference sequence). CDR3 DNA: TGTGCCAGCAGTTTTAGCGGGAGGGCCCAAGATACGCAGTATTTT. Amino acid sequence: CASSFSGRAQDTQYF.

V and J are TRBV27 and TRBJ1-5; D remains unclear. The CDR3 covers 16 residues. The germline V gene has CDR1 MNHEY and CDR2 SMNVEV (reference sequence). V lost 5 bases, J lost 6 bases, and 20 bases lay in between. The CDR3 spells CASSATVDGGSQPQHF. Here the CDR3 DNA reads TGTGCCAGCAGTGCAACCGTGGACGGTGGTAGTCAGCCCCAGCATTTT.

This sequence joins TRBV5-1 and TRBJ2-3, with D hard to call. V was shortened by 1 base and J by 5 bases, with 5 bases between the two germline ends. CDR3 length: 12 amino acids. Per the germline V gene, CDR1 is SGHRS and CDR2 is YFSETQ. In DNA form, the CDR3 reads TGCGCCAGCAGCTTGTTGGGAGATACGCAGTATTTT. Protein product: CASSLLGDTQYF.

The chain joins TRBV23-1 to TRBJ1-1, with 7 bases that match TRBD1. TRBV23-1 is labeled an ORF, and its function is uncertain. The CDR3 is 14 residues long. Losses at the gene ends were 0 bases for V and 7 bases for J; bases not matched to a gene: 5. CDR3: CASSQSRTGYEAFF. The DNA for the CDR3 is TGCGCCAGCAGTCAATCAAGGACAGGATATGAAGCTTTCTTT.

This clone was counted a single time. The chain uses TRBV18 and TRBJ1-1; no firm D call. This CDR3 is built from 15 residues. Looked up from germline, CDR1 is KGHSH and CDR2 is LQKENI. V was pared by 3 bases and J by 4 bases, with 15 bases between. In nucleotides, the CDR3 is TGTGCCAGCTCACCCGGCATGGCTGCGGGCACTGAAGCTTTCTTT. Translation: CASSPGMAAGTEAFF. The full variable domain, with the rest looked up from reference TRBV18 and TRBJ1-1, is NAGVMQNPRHLVRRRGQEARLRCSPMKGHSHVYWYRQLPEEGLKFMVYLQKENIIDESGMPKERFSAEFPKEGPSILRIQQVVRGDSAAYFCASSPGMAAGTEAFFGQGTRLTVV.

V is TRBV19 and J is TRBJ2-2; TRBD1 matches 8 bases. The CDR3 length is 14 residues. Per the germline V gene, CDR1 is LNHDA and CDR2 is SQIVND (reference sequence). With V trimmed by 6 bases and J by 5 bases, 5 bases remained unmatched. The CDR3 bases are TGTGCCAGTAGCCCGAGGACAGGGACCGGGGAGCTGTTTTTT. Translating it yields CASSPRTGTGELFF. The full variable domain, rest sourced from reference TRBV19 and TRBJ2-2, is DGGITQSPKYLFRKEGQNVTLSCEQNLNHDAMYWYRQDPGQGLRLIYYSQIVNDFQKGDIAEGYSVSREKKESFPLTVTSAQKNPTAFYLCASSPRTGTGELFFGEGSRLTVL.

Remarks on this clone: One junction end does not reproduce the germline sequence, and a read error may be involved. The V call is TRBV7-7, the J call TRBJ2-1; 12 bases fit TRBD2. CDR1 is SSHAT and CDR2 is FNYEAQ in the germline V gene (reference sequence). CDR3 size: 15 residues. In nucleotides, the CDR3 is TGTGCTAGCAGCCCCGGGACTAGCGGGTACAATGAGCAGTTCTTC. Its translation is CASSPGTSGYNEQFF.

The CDR3 coding sequence is TGCGCCAGCAGTGAGTCGGGACTAGCTTACGAGCAGTACTTC. Its protein product is CASSESGLAYEQYF. The V gene is TRBV10-2, the J gene TRBJ2-7; the match to TRBD2 covers 9 bases. Germline V lookup: CDR1 WSHSY, CDR2 SAAADI. CDR3 size: 14 residues. With 0 bases clipped from V and 4 bases from J, the junction kept 1 base outside the gene matches.

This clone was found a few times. CDR3 bases: TGTGCCAGCAGCTTGACCGACAGGGGCCAGGGCTACACCTTC. Amino acids: CASSLTDRGQGYTF. The chain employs TRBV5-5 and TRBJ1-2, with 8 bases lining up with TRBD1. The germline CDR1 and CDR2 sequences are SGHKS and YYEKEE (reference sequence). The junction had 7 bases not matched to a gene; V was cut back by 1 base and J by 8 bases. The CDR3 extends over 14 amino acids. Filled out from reference TRBV5-5 and TRBJ1-2, the complete variable domain reads DAGVTQSPTHLIKTRGQQVTLRCSPISGHKSVSWYQQVLGQGPQFIFQYYEKEERGRGNFPDRFSARQFPNYSSELNVNALLLGDSALYLCASSLTDRGQGYTFGSGTRLTVV.

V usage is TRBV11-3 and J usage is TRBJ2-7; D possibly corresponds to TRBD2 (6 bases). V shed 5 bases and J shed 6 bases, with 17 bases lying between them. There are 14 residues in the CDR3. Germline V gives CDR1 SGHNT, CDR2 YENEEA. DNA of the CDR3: TGTGCCAGCAGCCCCCCCCTGGAGGGAGGCGAGCAGTACTTC. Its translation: CASSPPLEGGEQYF.

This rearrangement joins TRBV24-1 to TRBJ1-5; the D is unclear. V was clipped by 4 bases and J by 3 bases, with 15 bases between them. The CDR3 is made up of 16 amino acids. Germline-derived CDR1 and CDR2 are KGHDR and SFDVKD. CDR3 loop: CATSDRHADNNQPQHF. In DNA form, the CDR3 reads TGTGCCACCAGTGACCGACACGCCGACAACAATCAGCCCCAGCATTTT.

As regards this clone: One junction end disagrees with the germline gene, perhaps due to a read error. This chain's CDR3 is CASSLGQGYEQCF. The CDR3 DNA sequence: TGTGCCAGCAGCTTAGGACAGGGCTACGAGCAGTGCTTC. The genes are TRBV5-4 and TRBJ2-7; TRBD1 matches at 8 bases. The CDR3 loop spans 13 amino acids. Germline CDR1 reads SGHNT; CDR2 reads YYREEE (reference sequence).

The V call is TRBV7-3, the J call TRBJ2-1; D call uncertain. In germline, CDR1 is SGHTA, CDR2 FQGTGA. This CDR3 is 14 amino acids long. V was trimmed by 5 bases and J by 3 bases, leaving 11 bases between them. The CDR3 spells CASSLPGYYNEQFF. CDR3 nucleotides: TGTGCCAGCAGCCTTCCCGGGTACTACAATGAGCAGTTCTTC.

In DNA, the CDR3 is TGTGCCAGCAGAATGGGACAGGGGTGGCACGAGCAGTACTTC. Encoded protein: CASRMGQGWHEQYF. This chain joins TRBV14 and TRBJ2-7, with 10 bases lining up with TRBD1. V lost 6 bases, J lost 5 bases, and 7 bases stayed unmatched. The CDR3 is made up of 14 amino acids. The germline V gene encodes CDR1 SGHDN and CDR2 FVKESK.

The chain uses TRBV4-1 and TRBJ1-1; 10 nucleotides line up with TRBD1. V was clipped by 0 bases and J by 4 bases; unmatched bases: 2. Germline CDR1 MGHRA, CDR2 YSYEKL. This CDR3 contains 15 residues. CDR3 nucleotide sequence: TGCGCCAGCAGCCAAGAGGGACAGGGGATCACTGAAGCTTTCTTT. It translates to CASSQEGQGITEAFF.

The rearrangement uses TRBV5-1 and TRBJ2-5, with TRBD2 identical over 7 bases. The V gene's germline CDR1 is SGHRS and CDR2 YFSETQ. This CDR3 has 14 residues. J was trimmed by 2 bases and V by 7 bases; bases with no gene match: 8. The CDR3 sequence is CASGGDYMQETQYF. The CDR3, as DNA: TGCGCCAGCGGAGGGGACTATATGCAAGAGACCCAGTACTTC.

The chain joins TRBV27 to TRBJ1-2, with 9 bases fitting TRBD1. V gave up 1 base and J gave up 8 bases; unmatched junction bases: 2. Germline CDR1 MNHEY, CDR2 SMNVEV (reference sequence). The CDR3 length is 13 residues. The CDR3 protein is CASSLWTGDGYTF. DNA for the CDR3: TGTGCCAGCAGTTTATGGACAGGGGACGGCTACACCTTC.

CDR3 amino acids: CASGRGSGETQYF. In DNA, the CDR3 is TGTGCCAGTGGGAGGGGTAGTGGGGAGACCCAGTACTTC. The chain joins TRBV12-3 or TRBV12-4 to TRBJ2-5, with TRBD2 matching 7 bases. V dropped 9 bases and J dropped 5; count of bases not matched to a gene: 9. This CDR3 is built from 13 residues.

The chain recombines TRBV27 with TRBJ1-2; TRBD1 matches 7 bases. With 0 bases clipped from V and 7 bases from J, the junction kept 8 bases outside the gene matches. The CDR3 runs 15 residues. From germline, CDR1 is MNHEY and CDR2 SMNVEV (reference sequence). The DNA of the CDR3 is TGTGCCAGCAGTTTATCGGGGACAGCCTGGAGTGGCTACACCTTC. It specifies CASSLSGTAWSGYTF.

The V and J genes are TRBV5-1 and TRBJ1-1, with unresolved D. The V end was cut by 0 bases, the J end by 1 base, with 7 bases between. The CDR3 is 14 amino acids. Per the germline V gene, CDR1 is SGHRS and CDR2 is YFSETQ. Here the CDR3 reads CASSLGTENTEAFF. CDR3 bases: TGCGCCAGCAGCTTGGGGACGGAGAACACTGAAGCTTTCTTT.

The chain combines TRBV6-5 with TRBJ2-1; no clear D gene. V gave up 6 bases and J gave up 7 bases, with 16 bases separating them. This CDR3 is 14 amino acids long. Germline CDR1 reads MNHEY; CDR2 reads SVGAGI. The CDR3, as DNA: TGTGCCAGCAGCGACCCCGGCCGGTGGAATGAGCAGTTCTTC. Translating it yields CASSDPGRWNEQFF.

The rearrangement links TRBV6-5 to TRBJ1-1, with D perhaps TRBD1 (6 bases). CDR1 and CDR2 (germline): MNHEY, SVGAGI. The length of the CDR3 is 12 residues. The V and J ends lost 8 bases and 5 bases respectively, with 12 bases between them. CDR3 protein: CASFQGSTEAFF. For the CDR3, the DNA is TGTGCCAGCTTTCAGGGGTCGACTGAAGCTTTCTTT.

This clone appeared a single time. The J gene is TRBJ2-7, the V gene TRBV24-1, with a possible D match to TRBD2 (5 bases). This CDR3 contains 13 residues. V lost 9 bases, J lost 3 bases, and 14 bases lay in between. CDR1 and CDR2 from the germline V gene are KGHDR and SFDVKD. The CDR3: CATRAGSDYEQYF. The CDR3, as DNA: TGTGCCACCCGGGCTGGGAGTGACTACGAGCAGTACTTC.

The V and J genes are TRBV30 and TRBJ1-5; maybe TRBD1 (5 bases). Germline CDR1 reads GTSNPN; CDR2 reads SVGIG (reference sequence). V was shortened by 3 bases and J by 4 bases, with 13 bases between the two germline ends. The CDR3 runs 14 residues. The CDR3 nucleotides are TGTGCCTGGAGCTCCGGGACCCATAATCAGCCCCAGCATTTT. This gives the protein CAWSSGTHNQPQHF.

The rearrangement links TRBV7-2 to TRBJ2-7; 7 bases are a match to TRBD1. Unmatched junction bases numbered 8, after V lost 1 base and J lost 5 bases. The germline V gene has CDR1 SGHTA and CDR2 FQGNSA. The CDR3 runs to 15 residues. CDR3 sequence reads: CASSLDVGGWDEQYF. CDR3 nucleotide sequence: TGTGCCAGCAGCTTAGACGTAGGGGGCTGGGACGAGCAGTACTTC.

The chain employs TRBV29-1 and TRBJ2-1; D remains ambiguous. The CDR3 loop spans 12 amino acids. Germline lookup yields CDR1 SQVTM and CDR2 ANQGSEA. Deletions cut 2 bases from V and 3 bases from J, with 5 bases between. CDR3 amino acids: CSVERDYNEQFF. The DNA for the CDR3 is TGCAGCGTTGAAAGGGACTACAATGAGCAGTTCTTC.

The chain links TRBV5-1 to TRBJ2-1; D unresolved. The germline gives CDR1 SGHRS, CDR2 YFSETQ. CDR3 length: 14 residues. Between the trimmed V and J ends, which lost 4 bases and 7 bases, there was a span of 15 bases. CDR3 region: CASSGVTQGNEQFF. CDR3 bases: TGCGCCAGCAGCGGAGTGACCCAAGGGAATGAGCAGTTCTTC.

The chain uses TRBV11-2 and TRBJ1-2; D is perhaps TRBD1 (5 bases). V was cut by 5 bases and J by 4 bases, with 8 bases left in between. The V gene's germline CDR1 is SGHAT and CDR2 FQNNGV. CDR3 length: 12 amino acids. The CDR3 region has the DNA TGTGCCAGCAGCCCTGACAGCTATGGCTACACCTTC. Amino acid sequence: CASSPDSYGYTF.